This entry lists 7 T cell receptor beta chains sequenced from one sample in a study of T cells in Graves' hyperthyroidism and ophthalmopathy. TCR beta CDR3 region amplification was performed from RNA transcripts. During a first-round RT-PCR of the TCR CDR3, the HTBI primer set was used. TCRdb called the multiplex PCR reads again in MiXCR, with one record for every CDR3 protein. The sample includes a few hundred thousand distinct CDR3 sequences, roughly 18% seen only once; the top ten take about 41%. Sample: blood. Receptors originate from a man aged 40-49 years with Graves' hyperthyroidism.

The chain joins TRBV6-2 or TRBV6-3 to TRBJ2-1, with D maybe TRBD1 (5 bases). The CDR3 runs 12 residues. Germline lookup yields CDR1 MNHEY and CDR2 SVGEGT. V lost 0 bases and J 9 bases, leaving 6 bases between the germline ends. The CDR3 loop reads CASSYSRGEQFF. As DNA, the CDR3 is TGTGCCAGCAGTTACTCAAGGGGTGAGCAGTTCTTC.

This clonotype has a count of ten or more. The V and J genes are TRBV11-3 and TRBJ2-5, with D hard to call. The CDR3 spans 12 residues. Trimming removed 4 bases from V and 5 bases from J, with 8 bases in between. Germline-derived CDR1 and CDR2 are SGHNT and YENEEA. The CDR3 DNA follows: TGTGCCAGCAGCTCCAATGGGGAGACCCAGTACTTC. It is translated as CASSSNGETQYF.

This clonotype came up many times. The V gene is TRBV5-1, the J gene TRBJ1-1, with TRBD1 matching 10 bases. Germline V CDR1 and CDR2: SGHRS, YFSETQ. The CDR3 contains 19 residues. J was trimmed by 0 bases and V by 4 bases; bases with no gene match: 15. CDR3 sequence (DNA): TGCGCCAGCAGCCGGGGACAGGGGTCCCGGGATTCCATGAACACTGAAGCTTTCTTT. Translating gives CASSRGQGSRDSMNTEAFF.

This chain links TRBV2 with TRBJ1-4; D not resolved. V lost 8 bases to trimming and J lost 5 bases, with 9 bases between them. This CDR3 has 12 residues. Germline V gives CDR1 SNHLY, CDR2 FYNNEI. The chain's CDR3 is CASGSENEKLFF. The CDR3 DNA reads as TGTGCCAGCGGGTCAGAGAATGAAAAACTGTTTTTT. Full variable domain (missing parts from reference TRBV2 and TRBJ1-4): EPEVTQTPSHQVTQMGQEVILRCVPISNHLYFYWYRQILGQKVEFLVSFYNNEISEKSEIFDDQFSVERPDGSNFTLKIRSTKLEDSAMYFCASGSENEKLFFGSGTQLSVL.

This clonotype has at least ten counts. J is TRBJ1-1 and V is TRBV12-3 or TRBV12-4; weak D call: TRBD1 (6 bases). Trimming pared 6 bases from V and 1 base from J, leaving 21 bases between. The CDR3 is 17 amino acids. CDR3 bases: TGTGCCAGCAGGGAACCGGGACATAGGTCGGGGAACACTGAAGCTTTCTTT. Amino acids: CASREPGHRSGNTEAFF.

The chain combines TRBV28 with TRBJ2-3, with 11 bases identical to TRBD1. CDR3 size: 19 residues. From germline, CDR1 is MDHEN and CDR2 SYDVKM. J lost 3 bases, V lost 8 bases, and 19 bases had no gene match. CDR3 in amino acids: CASRRQGWTGTGGTDTQYF. DNA for the CDR3: TGTGCCAGCCGGAGACAGGGATGGACCGGGACAGGGGGGACAGATACGCAGTATTTT.

This clonotype was counted ten times or more. The chain is built from TRBV4-3 and TRBJ2-1; the match to TRBD2 covers 10 bases. Per the germline V gene, CDR1 is LGHNA and CDR2 is YSLEER. The CDR3 is 14 amino acids. J gave up 8 bases and V 5 bases, and 6 bases lay outside the gene matches. In DNA form, the CDR3 reads TGCGCCAGCAGCTCTAGCGGGGGCCACTATGAGCAGTTCTTC. Translating gives CASSSSGGHYEQFF.